These 28 T cell receptor beta chains came from one sample sequenced in a study of OX40 agonist ivuxolimab in advanced cancers. Profiling relied on immunoSEQ multiplex PCR, and the TCRdb table lists in-frame clones only, not all of them. The table shows 82,000 or so clones, with around 90% occurring only once. The input for sequencing was CD4+ or CD8+ T cells sorted from blood, taken in a trial of the OX40 agonist ivuxolimab. These receptors were obtained from an adult with an advanced solid tumor such as melanoma, head and neck, liver or kidney cancer.

With regard to this clone: The junction does not match germline at one end; this may be a read error. The gene calls are TRBV11-2 and TRBJ2-5; D unclear. The germline CDR1 and CDR2 sequences are SGHAT and FQNNGV. CDR3 length: 13 amino acids. As DNA, the CDR3 is TGTGCCAGCACCTTACAGCTAAAAGAGACCCAGTACTTC. This encodes CASTLQLKETQYF. Using reference TRBV11-2 and TRBJ2-5 for the parts outside the CDR3, the full variable domain is EAGVAQSPRYKIIEKRQSVAFWCNPISGHATLYWYQQILGQGPKLLIQFQNNGVVDDSQLPKDRFSAERLKGVDSTLKIQPAKLEDSAVYLCASTLQLKETQYFGPGTRLLVL.

V usage is TRBV5-6 and J usage is TRBJ1-2; D gene uncertain. V lost 2 bases, J lost 3 bases, and 14 bases lay in between. CDR1 is SGHDT and CDR2 is YYEEEE in the germline V gene. This CDR3 has 15 residues. The CDR3 is CASSLSLPPHYGYTF. CDR3 coding DNA: TGTGCCAGCAGCTTAAGCCTCCCCCCGCACTATGGCTACACCTTC.

The chain is built from TRBV11-3 and TRBJ1-4; unclear D gene. Trimming took 5 bases from V and 7 from J, leaving 5 bases between them. From germline, CDR1 is SGHNT and CDR2 YENEEA. The CDR3 totals 11 residues. The CDR3 DNA sequence: TGTGCCAGCAGCCCAGGTGAAAAACTGTTTTTT. Amino acid sequence: CASSPGEKLFF.

The chain recombines TRBV30 with TRBJ2-7; TRBD2 agrees at 8 bases. The J segment lost 6 bases and the V segment lost 3 bases, leaving 10 bases of the junction unmatched. The CDR3 loop spans 14 amino acids. The V gene's germline CDR1 is GTSNPN and CDR2 SVGIG (reference sequence). The CDR3 coding sequence is TGTGCCTGGAGGGGACTAGACGGGTTACGCGAGCAGTACTTC. Its protein is CAWRGLDGLREQYF.

The genes are TRBV6-5 and TRBJ1-3; D might be TRBD1 (5 bases). The CDR3 loop spans 15 amino acids. Germline lookup yields CDR1 MNHEY and CDR2 SVGAGI. V was shortened by 3 bases and J by 0 bases, with 9 bases between the two germline ends. The CDR3 DNA follows: TGTGCCAGCAGTTATTCAGGGTACTCTGGAAACACCATATATTTT. Translated: CASSYSGYSGNTIYF.

This chain uses TRBV5-1 with TRBJ1-1; possibly TRBD1 for D (6 bases). Germline V gene data show CDR1 as SGHRS and CDR2 as YFSETQ. This CDR3 contains 15 residues. The ends were cut back, 0 bases at V and 2 bases at J, with 11 bases in the middle. The CDR3, as DNA: TGCGCCAGCAGCTTGGTAGGAGGGGGAAACACTGAAGCTTTCTTT. Protein product: CASSLVGGGNTEAFF.

This chain links TRBV6-1 with TRBJ2-2; D not resolved. Germline-derived CDR1 and CDR2 are MNHNS and SASEGT. This CDR3 is 13 amino acids long. The V end lost 7 bases, the J end lost 5 bases, and 11 bases lay between the germline ends. The CDR3 region is CASNKDETGELFF. In DNA form, the CDR3 reads TGTGCCAGCAACAAGGATGAAACCGGGGAGCTGTTTTTT.

The CDR3 coding sequence is TGTGCCAGCAGTGAAGGGACGGGATGGCAAGGGAATCAGCCCCAGCATTTT. It codes for CASSEGTGWQGNQPQHF. This chain uses TRBV2 with TRBJ1-5, with D unclear. The germline gives CDR1 SNHLY, CDR2 FYNNEI. The length of the CDR3 is 17 residues. V shed 1 base and J shed 4 bases, with 17 bases lying between them.

The chain recombines TRBV6-6 with TRBJ1-1; perhaps TRBD1 as D (6 bases). Germline values: CDR1 MNHNY, CDR2 SVGAGI (reference sequence). V gave up 7 bases and J gave up 4 bases, with 16 bases separating them. The CDR3 has 14 amino acids. CDR3 sequence reads: CASNPHRAGTEAFF. The CDR3 nucleotides read TGTGCCAGCAACCCCCACAGGGCCGGCACTGAAGCTTTCTTT.

The gene calls are TRBV10-3 and TRBJ2-2, with 8 nucleotides matching TRBD1. This CDR3 has 13 residues. The V and J ends lost 10 bases and 5 bases, in that order; junction bases with no gene match: 6. CDR1 is ENHRY and CDR2 is SYGVKD in the germline V gene. The CDR3 coding sequence is TGTGCCACCGGGACAGGCACGACCGGGGAGCTGTTTTTT. Translating it yields CATGTGTTGELFF.

The chain uses TRBV18 and TRBJ2-7; the D gene is possibly TRBD1 (6 bases). Germline values: CDR1 KGHSH, CDR2 LQKENI. Trimming pared 4 bases from V and 7 bases from J, leaving 14 bases between. The CDR3 length is 13 residues. The CDR3 DNA is TGTGCCAGCTCACGGGACACCGATGGGGAGCAGTACTTC. Translation gives CASSRDTDGEQYF.

V usage is TRBV19 and J usage is TRBJ1-2; no reliable D call. V was clipped by 5 bases and J by 2 bases, with 9 bases between them. The V gene's germline CDR1 is LNHDA and CDR2 SQIVND (reference sequence). The CDR3 runs 13 residues. The CDR3 protein is CASSPPWNYGYTF. CDR3 sequence (DNA): TGTGCCAGTAGTCCCCCGTGGAACTATGGCTACACCTTC.

The chain uses TRBV15 and TRBJ2-2; D remains unclear. Germline CDR1 reads LNHNV; CDR2 reads YYDKDF (reference sequence). V gave up 2 bases and J gave up 7 bases, with 5 bases separating them. CDR3 length: 12 residues. The CDR3 DNA reads TGTGCCACCAGCAGACCCGACGGGGAGCTGTTTTTT. It specifies CATSRPDGELFF.

This chain uses TRBV6-5 with TRBJ2-3, with D possibly matching TRBD2 (6 bases). Trimming pared 4 bases from V and 1 base from J, leaving 9 bases between. The CDR3 sequence is 14 residues long. CDR1 MNHEY and CDR2 SVGAGI come from the germline V gene. CDR3: CASSLAARTDTQYF. The CDR3 bases are TGTGCCAGCAGTTTAGCGGCCCGCACAGATACGCAGTATTTT.

This clone has a single count. V and J are TRBV5-1 and TRBJ2-3; TRBD1 matches at 7 bases. Germline V CDR1 and CDR2: SGHRS, YFSETQ. This CDR3 is 14 amino acids long. Trimming at V came to 4 bases and at J to 3 bases, leaving 5 bases not matched to a gene. The CDR3 DNA reads TGCGCCAGCAGCAGGAGACAGGGAACAGATACGCAGTATTTT. This sequence encodes CASSRRQGTDTQYF.

The chain uses TRBV5-1 and TRBJ2-1, with 11 bases aligning to TRBD2. This CDR3 region has 15 residues. The trim removed 3 bases at V and 2 bases at J, leaving 1 base unmatched. CDR1 SGHRS and CDR2 YFSETQ come from the germline V gene. The CDR3 sequence: CASSSTSGTYNEQFF. CDR3 DNA: TGCGCCAGCAGCTCGACTAGCGGGACCTACAATGAGCAGTTCTTC.

The CDR3 bases are TGTGCCAGCAGTGAAGCGTTTATCGGGACTAACTATGGCTACACCTTC. It yields the protein CASSEAFIGTNYGYTF. The rearrangement links TRBV6-1 to TRBJ1-2; D is unclear. Germline-derived CDR1 and CDR2 are MNHNS and SASEGT. V was trimmed by 0 bases and J by 0 bases, leaving 11 bases between them. The CDR3 is 16 amino acids.

This chain connects TRBV6-6 to TRBJ1-2; D might be TRBD1 (6 bases). The CDR3 has 13 residues. Trimming took 6 bases from V and 6 from J, leaving 14 bases between them. Per germline, CDR1 MNHNY and CDR2 SVGAGI (reference sequence). The CDR3 nucleotides are TGTGCCAGCAGACAGGGTAGGGTCGATGGCTACACCTTC. It is translated as CASRQGRVDGYTF.

The chain is built from TRBV18 and TRBJ2-7; D may be TRBD2 (6 bases). Germline V gene sequence: CDR1 KGHSH, CDR2 LQKENI. Trimming took off 1 base at V and 7 bases at J, with 8 bases between the two ends. The CDR3 consists of 12 residues. This CDR3 is CASSPRGEEQYF. DNA of the CDR3: TGTGCCAGCTCACCACGGGGGGAAGAGCAGTACTTC.

The chain joins TRBV9 to TRBJ2-1; 9 bases are shared with TRBD2. From germline, CDR1 is SGDLS and CDR2 YYNGEE. This CDR3 comprises 16 residues. The junction had 10 bases not matched to a gene; V was cut back by 0 bases and J by 9 bases. CDR3 in DNA: TGTGCCAGCAGCGTAGCTGCGGGGGGGTTCCTGGGTGAGCAGTTCTTC. Translated: CASSVAAGGFLGEQFF.

The gene calls are TRBV5-1 and TRBJ1-4; TRBD1 agrees at 7 bases. Germline assignment: CDR1 SGHRS and CDR2 YFSETQ. The CDR3 extends over 16 amino acids. V dropped 0 bases and J dropped 3; count of bases not matched to a gene: 5. The CDR3 nucleotides read TGCGCCAGCAGCTTGGGCCAGGGGGTTGCTAATGAAAAACTGTTTTTT. Translated: CASSLGQGVANEKLFF.

The V call is TRBV11-2, the J call TRBJ2-2, with TRBD1 as a possible D gene (5 bases). Germline values: CDR1 SGHAT, CDR2 FQNNGV. Trimming pared 6 bases from V and 3 bases from J, leaving 8 bases between. There are 13 residues in the CDR3. CDR3 bases: TGTGCCAGCAGGGGGCGCGACACCGGGGAGCTGTTTTTT. Its translation is CASRGRDTGELFF.

This clone was seen once. The chain links TRBV7-9 to TRBJ2-5; no firm D call. CDR1 is SEHNR and CDR2 is FQNEAQ in the germline V gene (reference sequence). V lost 2 bases to trimming and J lost 5 bases, with 6 bases between them. This CDR3 region has 12 residues. The CDR3 here is CASSLLWETQYF. DNA of the CDR3: TGTGCCAGCAGCTTACTGTGGGAGACCCAGTACTTC.

In this sample, this clone turned up once. The chain is built from TRBV7-4 and TRBJ2-4; 9 bases are shared with TRBD1. The ends lost 2 bases at V and 3 bases at J; junction bases unmatched: 8. Germline CDR1 is SGHVT and CDR2 is SQSDAQ. The CDR3 covers 17 residues. In DNA form, the CDR3 reads TGTGCCAGCAGCTTACACAGGGGGCAGCGGGGCAAAAACATTCAGTACTTC. This translates into CASSLHRGQRGKNIQYF.

The rearrangement uses TRBV7-3 and TRBJ1-4, with D tentatively TRBD1 (5 bases). Trimming took off 5 bases at V and 4 bases at J, with 17 bases between the two ends. Germline V gives CDR1 SGHTA, CDR2 FQGTGA. The CDR3 is 16 amino acids. This chain's CDR3 is CASSPPGAALNEKLFF. The DNA of the CDR3 is TGTGCCAGCAGCCCCCCCGGGGCGGCCCTTAATGAAAAACTGTTTTTT.

The V gene is TRBV9, the J gene TRBJ1-2; TRBD1 matches 8 bases. This CDR3 comprises 15 residues. The trim removed 1 base at V and 8 bases at J, leaving 10 bases unmatched. Germline V gene data show CDR1 as SGDLS and CDR2 as YYNGEE. The CDR3 DNA sequence: TGTGCCAGCAGCGTATCCCCCCTTGACAGGGGAGGCTACACCTTC. It translates to CASSVSPLDRGGYTF.

The chain employs TRBV6-5 and TRBJ2-7, with D possibly matching TRBD2 (5 bases). The CDR3 has 14 residues. With 3 bases removed from V and 3 bases from J, the gap between germline ends came to 12 bases. CDR1 MNHEY and CDR2 SVGAGI come from the germline V gene. CDR3 loop: CASSYMFAGYEQYF. CDR3 DNA sequence: TGTGCCAGCAGTTATATGTTCGCGGGCTACGAGCAGTACTTC.

This clone was counted once. V and J are TRBV11-3 and TRBJ2-3; a possible D gene is TRBD2 (6 bases). From germline, CDR1 is SGHNT and CDR2 YENEEA. CDR3 length: 16 amino acids. V was pared by 1 base and J by 4 bases, with 15 bases between. The CDR3 nucleotides read TGTGCCAGCAGCTTAGTTGTCGGGAGCCCCGCAGATACGCAGTATTTT. Its protein product is CASSLVVGSPADTQYF.